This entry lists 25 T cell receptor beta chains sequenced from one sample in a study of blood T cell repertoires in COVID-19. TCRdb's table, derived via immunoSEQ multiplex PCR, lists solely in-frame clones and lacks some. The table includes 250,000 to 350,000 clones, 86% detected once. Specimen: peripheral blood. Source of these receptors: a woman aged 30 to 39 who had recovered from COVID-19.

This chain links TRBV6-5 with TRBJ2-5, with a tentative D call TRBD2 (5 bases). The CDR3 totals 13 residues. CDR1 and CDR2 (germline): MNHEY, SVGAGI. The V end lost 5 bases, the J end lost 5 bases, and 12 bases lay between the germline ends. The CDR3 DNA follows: TGTGCCAGCAGTCGGACTTCTCAGGAGACCCAGTACTTC. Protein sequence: CASSRTSQETQYF.

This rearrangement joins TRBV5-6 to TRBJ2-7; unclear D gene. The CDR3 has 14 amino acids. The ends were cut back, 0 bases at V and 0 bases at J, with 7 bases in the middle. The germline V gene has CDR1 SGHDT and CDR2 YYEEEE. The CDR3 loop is CASSLAQISYEQYF. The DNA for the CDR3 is TGTGCCAGCAGCTTGGCCCAGATCTCCTACGAGCAGTACTTC. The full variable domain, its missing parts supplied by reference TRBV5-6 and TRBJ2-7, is DAGVTQSPTHLIKTRGQQVTLRCSPKSGHDTVSWYQQALGQGPQFIFQYYEEEERQRGNFPDRFSGHQFPNYSSELNVNALLLGDSALYLCASSLAQISYEQYFGPGTRLTVT.

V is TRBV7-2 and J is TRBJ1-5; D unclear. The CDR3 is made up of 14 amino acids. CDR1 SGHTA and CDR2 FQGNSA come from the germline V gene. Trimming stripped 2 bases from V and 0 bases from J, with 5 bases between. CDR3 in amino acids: CASSLSVSNQPQHF. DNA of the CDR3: TGTGCCAGCAGCTTATCCGTTAGCAATCAGCCCCAGCATTTT.

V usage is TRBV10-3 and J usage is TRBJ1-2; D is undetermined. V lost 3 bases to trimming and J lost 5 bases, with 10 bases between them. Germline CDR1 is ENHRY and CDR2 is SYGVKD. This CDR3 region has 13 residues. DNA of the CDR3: TGTGCCATCAGTGATGGGAGAGATTATGGCTACACCTTC. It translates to CAISDGRDYGYTF.

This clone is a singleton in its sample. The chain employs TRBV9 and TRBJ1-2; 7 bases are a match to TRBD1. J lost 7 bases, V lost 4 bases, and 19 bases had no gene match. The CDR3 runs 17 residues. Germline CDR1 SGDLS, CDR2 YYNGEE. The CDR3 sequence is CASSLNRDRPPASGYTF. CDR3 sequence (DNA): TGTGCCAGCAGCTTGAACCGGGACAGACCGCCAGCTTCTGGCTACACCTTC.

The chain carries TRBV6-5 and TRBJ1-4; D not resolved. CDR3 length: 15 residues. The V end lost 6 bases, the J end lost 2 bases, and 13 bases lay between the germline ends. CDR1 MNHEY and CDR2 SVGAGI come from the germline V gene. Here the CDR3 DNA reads TGTGCCAGCAGAGCGTACTCCGGGACTAATGAAAAACTGTTTTTT. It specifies CASRAYSGTNEKLFF.

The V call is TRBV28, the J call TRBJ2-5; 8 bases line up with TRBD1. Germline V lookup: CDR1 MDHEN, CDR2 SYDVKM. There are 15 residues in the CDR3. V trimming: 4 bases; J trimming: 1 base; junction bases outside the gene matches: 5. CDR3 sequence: CASSSTGALQETQYF. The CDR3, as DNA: TGTGCCAGCAGTTCGACAGGGGCCCTCCAAGAGACCCAGTACTTC.

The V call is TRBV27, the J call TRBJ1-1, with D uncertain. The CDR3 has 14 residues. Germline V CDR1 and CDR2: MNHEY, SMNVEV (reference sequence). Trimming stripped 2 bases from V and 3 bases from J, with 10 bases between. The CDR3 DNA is TGTGCCAGCAGTTTACGACCTCGGGACACTGAAGCTTTCTTT. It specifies CASSLRPRDTEAFF.

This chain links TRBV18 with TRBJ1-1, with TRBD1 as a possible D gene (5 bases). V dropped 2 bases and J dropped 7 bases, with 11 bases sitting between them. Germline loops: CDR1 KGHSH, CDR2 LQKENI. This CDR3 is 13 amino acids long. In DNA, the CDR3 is TGTGCCAGCTCACCAGTCTGGGGGGATGAAGCTTTCTTT. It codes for CASSPVWGDEAFF.

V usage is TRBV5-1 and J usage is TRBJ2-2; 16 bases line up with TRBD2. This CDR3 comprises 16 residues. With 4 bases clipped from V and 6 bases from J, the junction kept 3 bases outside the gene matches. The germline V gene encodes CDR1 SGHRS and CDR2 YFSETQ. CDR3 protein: CASSPGTSGGAGELFF. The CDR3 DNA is TGCGCCAGCAGCCCCGGGACTAGCGGGGGGGCCGGGGAGCTGTTTTTT.

Here the CDR3 reads CASSQVSGGDGYTF. CDR3 bases: TGTGCCAGCAGCCAAGTGTCCGGCGGGGATGGCTACACCTTC. The chain carries TRBV4-2 and TRBJ1-2; D remains ambiguous. The CDR3 has 14 amino acids. In germline, CDR1 is LGHNA, CDR2 YNFKEQ. The ends were cut back, 1 base at V and 6 bases at J, with 12 bases in the middle.

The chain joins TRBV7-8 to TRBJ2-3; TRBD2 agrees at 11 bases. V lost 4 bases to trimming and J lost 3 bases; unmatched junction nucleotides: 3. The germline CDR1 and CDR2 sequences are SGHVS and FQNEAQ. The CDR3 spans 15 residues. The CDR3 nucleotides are TGTGCCAGCAGCTCCTTAGCGGGAGGGACAGATACGCAGTATTTT. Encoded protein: CASSSLAGGTDTQYF.

This CDR3 is CASSEYGGIGEAFF. The CDR3 coding sequence is TGTGCCAGCAGTGAGTACGGGGGTATTGGTGAAGCTTTCTTT. The V gene is TRBV2, the J gene TRBJ1-1; a possible D gene is TRBD1 (5 bases). The germline gives CDR1 SNHLY, CDR2 FYNNEI. The CDR3 covers 14 residues. V lost 3 bases to trimming and J lost 7 bases, with 15 bases between them. Drawing the rest from reference TRBV2 and TRBJ1-1, the complete variable domain is EPEVTQTPSHQVTQMGQEVILRCVPISNHLYFYWYRQILGQKVEFLVSFYNNEISEKSEIFDDQFSVERPDGSNFTLKIRSTKLEDSAMYFCASSEYGGIGEAFFGQGTRLTVV.

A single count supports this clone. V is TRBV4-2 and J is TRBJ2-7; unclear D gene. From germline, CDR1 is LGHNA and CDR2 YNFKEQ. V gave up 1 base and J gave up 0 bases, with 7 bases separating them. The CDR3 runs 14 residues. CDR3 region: CASSQASTSYEQYF. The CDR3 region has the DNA TGTGCCAGCAGCCAAGCCAGTACCTCCTACGAGCAGTACTTC.

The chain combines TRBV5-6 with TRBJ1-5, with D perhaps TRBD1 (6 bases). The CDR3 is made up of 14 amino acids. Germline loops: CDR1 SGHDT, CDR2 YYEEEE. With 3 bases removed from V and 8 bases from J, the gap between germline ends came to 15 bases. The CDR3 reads CASSSWTVGEPQHF. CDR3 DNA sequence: TGTGCCAGCAGCTCCTGGACAGTAGGGGAGCCCCAGCATTTT.

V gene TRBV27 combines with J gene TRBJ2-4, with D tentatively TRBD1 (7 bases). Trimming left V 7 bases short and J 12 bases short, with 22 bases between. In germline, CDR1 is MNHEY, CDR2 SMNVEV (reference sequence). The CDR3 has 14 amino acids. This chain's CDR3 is CASKRTGYSGDQYF. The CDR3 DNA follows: TGTGCCAGCAAGAGGACAGGCTATTCGGGGGATCAGTACTTC.

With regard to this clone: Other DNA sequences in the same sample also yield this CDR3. The CDR3 region is CASRDSGNTIYF. The CDR3 bases are TGTGCCAGCCGGGACAGTGGAAACACCATATATTTT. This chain connects TRBV19 to TRBJ1-3; TRBD1 agrees at 7 bases. Per germline, CDR1 LNHDA and CDR2 SQIVND (reference sequence). The CDR3 sequence is 12 residues long. After removal of 9 bases from V and 3 bases from J, the junction contained 2 bases not matched to a gene.

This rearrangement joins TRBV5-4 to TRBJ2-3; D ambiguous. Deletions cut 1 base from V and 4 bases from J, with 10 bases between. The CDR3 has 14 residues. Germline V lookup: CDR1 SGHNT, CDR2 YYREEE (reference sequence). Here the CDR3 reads CASSLMFSADTQYF. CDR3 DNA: TGTGCCAGCAGCTTGATGTTCTCGGCAGATACGCAGTATTTT. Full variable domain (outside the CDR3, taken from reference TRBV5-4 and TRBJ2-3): ETGVTQSPTHLIKTRGQQVTLRCSSQSGHNTVSWYQQALGQGPQFIFQYYREEENGRGNFPPRFSGLQFPNYSSELNVNALELDDSALYLCASSLMFSADTQYFGPGTRLTVL.

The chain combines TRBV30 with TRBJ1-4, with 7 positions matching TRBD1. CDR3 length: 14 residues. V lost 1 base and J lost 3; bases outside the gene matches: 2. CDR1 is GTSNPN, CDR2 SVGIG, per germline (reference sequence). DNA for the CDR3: TGTGCCTGGAGTGCGGGACAGTCTAATGAAAAACTGTTTTTT. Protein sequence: CAWSAGQSNEKLFF.

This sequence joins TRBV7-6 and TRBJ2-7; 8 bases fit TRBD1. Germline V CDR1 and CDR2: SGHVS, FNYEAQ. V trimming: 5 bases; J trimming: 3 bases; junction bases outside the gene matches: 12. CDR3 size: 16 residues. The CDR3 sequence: CASSRDRGTVSYEQYF. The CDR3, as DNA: TGTGCCAGCAGCAGAGACAGGGGAACGGTTAGCTACGAGCAGTACTTC.

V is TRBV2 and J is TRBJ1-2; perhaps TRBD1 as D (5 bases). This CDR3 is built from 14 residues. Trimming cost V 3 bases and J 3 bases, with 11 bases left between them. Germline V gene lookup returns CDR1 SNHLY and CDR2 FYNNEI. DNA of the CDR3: TGTGCCAGCAGTGATCGGGGGGGAGACTATGGCTACACCTTC. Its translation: CASSDRGGDYGYTF.

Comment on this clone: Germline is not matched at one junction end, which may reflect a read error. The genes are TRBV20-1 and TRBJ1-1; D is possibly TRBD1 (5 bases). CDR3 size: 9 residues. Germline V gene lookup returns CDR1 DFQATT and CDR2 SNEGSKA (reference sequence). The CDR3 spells CSAGPGGTF. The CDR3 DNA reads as TGCAGTGCTGGGCCCGGGGGGACTTTT.

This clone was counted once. This CDR3 is CASSTRTGGRGYGYTF. CDR3 bases: TGTGCCAGCAGCACCCGGACAGGGGGCCGCGGCTATGGCTACACCTTC. The rearrangement joins TRBV7-9 to TRBJ1-2, with 11 nucleotides matching TRBD1. The CDR3 runs to 16 residues. V was clipped by 5 bases and J by 4 bases; unmatched bases: 9. Germline CDR1 is SEHNR and CDR2 is FQNEAQ (reference sequence).

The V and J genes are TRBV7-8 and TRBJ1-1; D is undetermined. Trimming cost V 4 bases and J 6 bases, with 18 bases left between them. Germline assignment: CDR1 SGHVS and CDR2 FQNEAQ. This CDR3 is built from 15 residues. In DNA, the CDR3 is TGTGCCAGCAGCTGGCGGGTGGGAAGCTTGGCTGAAGCTTTCTTT. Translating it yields CASSWRVGSLAEAFF.

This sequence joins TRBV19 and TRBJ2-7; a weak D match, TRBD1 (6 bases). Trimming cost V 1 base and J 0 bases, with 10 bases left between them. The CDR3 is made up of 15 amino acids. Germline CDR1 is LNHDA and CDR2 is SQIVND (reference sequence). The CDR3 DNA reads TGTGCCAGTAGTATAGGACAGGCGGCCTCCTACGAGCAGTACTTC. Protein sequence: CASSIGQAASYEQYF.